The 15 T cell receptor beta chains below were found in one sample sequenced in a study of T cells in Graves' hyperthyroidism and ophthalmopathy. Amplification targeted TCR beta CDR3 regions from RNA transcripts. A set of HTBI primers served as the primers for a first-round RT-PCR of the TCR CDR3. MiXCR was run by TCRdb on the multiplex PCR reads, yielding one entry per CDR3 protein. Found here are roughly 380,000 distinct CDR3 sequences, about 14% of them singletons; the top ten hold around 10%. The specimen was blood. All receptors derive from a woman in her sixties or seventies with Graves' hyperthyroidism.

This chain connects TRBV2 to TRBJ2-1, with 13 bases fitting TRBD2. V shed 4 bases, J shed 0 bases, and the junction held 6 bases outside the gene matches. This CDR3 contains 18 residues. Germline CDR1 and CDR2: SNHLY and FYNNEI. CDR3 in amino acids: CASSARTSGRSSYNEQFF. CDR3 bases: TGTGCCAGCAGTGCCCGGACTAGCGGGAGAAGCTCCTACAATGAGCAGTTCTTC. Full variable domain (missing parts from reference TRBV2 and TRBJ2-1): EPEVTQTPSHQVTQMGQEVILRCVPISNHLYFYWYRQILGQKVEFLVSFYNNEISEKSEIFDDQFSVERPDGSNFTLKIRSTKLEDSAMYFCASSARTSGRSSYNEQFFGPGTRLTVL.

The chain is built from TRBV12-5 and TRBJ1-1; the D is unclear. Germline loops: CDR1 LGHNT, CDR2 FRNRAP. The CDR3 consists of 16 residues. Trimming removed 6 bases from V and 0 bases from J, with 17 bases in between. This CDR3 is CASGVAPGSVNTEAFF. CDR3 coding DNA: TGTGCTAGTGGGGTCGCCCCCGGGTCGGTGAACACTGAAGCTTTCTTT.

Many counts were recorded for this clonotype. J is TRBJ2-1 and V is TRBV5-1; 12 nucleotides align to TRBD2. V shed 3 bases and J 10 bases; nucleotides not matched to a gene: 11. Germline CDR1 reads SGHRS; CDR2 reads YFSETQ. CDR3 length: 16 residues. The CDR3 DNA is TGCGCCAGCAGCTCCCAGCTAGCGGGAGGGCCAGGGGAGCAGTTCTTC. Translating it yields CASSSQLAGGPGEQFF.

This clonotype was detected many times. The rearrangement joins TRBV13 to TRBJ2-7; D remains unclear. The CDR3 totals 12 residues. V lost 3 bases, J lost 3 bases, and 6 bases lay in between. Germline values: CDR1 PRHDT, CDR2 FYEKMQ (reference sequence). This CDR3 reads CASSFGFYEQYF. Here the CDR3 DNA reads TGTGCCAGCAGCTTCGGATTCTACGAGCAGTACTTC. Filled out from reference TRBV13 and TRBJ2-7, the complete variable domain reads AAGVIQSPRHLIKEKRETATLKCYPIPRHDTVYWYQQGPGQDPQFLISFYEKMQSDKGSIPDRFSAQQFSDYHSELNMSSLELGDSALYFCASSFGFYEQYFGPGTRLTVT.

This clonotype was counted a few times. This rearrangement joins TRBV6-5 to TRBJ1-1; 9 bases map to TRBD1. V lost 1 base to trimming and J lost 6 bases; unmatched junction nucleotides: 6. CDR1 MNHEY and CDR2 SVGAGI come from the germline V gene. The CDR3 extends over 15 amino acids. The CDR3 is CASSYLQGARPEAFF. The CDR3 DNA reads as TGTGCCAGCAGTTACTTACAGGGGGCGCGTCCTGAAGCTTTCTTT.

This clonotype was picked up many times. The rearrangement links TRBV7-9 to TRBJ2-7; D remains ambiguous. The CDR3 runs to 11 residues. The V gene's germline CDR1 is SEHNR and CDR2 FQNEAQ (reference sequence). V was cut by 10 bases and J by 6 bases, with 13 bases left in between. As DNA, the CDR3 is TGTGCCAAGTCGGATGGCGGCGAGCAGTACTTC. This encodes CAKSDGGEQYF.

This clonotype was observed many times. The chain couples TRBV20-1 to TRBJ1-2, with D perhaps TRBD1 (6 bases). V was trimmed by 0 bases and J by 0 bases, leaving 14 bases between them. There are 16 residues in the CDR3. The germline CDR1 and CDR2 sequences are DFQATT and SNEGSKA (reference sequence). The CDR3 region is CSARERGMGANYGYTF. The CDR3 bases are TGCAGTGCTAGAGAGAGGGGGATGGGCGCTAACTATGGCTACACCTTC.

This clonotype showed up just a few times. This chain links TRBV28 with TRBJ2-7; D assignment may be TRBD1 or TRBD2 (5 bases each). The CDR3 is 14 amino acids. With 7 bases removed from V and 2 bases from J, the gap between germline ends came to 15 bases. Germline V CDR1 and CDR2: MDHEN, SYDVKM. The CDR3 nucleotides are TGTGCCAGCACCCCCTCAGGGACCCCCTACGAGCAGTACTTC. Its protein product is CASTPSGTPYEQYF.

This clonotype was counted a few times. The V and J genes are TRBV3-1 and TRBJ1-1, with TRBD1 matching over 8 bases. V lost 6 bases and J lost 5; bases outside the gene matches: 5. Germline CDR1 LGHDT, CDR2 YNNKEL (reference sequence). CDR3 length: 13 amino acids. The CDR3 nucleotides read TGTGCCAGCAGGCAGGGGGCGCAAACTGAAGCTTTCTTT. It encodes CASRQGAQTEAFF.

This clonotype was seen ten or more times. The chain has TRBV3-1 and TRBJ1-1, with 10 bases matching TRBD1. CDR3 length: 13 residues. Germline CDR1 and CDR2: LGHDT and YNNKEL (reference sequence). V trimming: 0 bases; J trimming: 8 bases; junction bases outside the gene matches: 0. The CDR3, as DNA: TGTGCCAGCAGCCAAGAGGACAGGGGGGAAGCTTTCTTT. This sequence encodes CASSQEDRGEAFF.

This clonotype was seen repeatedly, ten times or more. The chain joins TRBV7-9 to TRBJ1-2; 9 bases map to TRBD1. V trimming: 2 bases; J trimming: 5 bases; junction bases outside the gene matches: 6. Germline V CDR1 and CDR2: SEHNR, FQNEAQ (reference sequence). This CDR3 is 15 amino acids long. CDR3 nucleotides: TGTGCCAGCAGCTTATCCGGACAGGGGCGATATGGCTACACCTTC. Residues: CASSLSGQGRYGYTF.

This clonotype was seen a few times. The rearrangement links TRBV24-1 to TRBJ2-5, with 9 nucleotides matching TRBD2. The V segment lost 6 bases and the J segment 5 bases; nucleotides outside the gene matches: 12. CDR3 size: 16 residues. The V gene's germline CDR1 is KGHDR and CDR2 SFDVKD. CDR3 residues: CATSTLLREGRETQYF. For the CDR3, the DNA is TGTGCCACCAGTACTTTATTGCGGGAGGGAAGGGAGACCCAGTACTTC.

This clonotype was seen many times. In DNA, the CDR3 is TGTGCCAGCAGCTTAGGGCCCACAGGATTGAATAGCTATGGCTACACCTTC. Its translation: CASSLGPTGLNSYGYTF. The V and J genes are TRBV7-8 and TRBJ1-2; D is possibly TRBD1 (5 bases). Germline V gene data show CDR1 as SGHVS and CDR2 as FQNEAQ. The ends were cut back, 1 base at V and 4 bases at J, with 19 bases in the middle. The CDR3 is 17 amino acids.

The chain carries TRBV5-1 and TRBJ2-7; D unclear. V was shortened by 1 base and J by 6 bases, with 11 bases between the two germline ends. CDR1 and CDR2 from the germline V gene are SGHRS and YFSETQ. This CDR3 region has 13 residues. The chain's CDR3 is CASSLSSSSEQYF. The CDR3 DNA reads TGCGCCAGCAGCTTGTCTAGTTCCAGCGAGCAGTACTTC.

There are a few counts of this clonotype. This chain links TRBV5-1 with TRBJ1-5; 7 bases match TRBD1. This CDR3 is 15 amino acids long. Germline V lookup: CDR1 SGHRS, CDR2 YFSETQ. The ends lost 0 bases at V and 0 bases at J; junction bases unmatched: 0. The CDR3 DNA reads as TGCGCCAGCAGCTTGGCAGGGGGTAGCAATCAGCCCCAGCATTTT. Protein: CASSLAGGSNQPQHF. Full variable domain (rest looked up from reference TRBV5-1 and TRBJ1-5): KAGVTQTPRYLIKTRGQQVTLSCSPISGHRSVSWYQQTPGQGLQFLFEYFSETQRNKGNFPGRFSGRQFSNSRSEMNVSTLELGDSALYLCASSLAGGSNQPQHFGDGTRLSIL.